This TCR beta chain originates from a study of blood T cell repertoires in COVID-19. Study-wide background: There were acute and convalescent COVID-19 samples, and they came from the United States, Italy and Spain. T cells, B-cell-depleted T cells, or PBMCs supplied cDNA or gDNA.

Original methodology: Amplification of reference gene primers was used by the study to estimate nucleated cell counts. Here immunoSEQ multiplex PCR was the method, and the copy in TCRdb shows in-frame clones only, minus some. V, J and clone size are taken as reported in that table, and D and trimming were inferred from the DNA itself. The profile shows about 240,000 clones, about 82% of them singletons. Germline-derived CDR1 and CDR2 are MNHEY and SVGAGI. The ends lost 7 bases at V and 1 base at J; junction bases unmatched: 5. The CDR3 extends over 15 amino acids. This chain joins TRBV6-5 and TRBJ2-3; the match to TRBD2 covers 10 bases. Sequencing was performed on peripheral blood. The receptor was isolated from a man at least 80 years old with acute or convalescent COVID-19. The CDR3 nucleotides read TGTGCCAGCAACGAAGGACTAGCGGGCACAGATACGCAGTATTTT. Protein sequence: CASNEGLAGTDTQYF.